The clone carrying this TCR beta chain came up once. The antigen remains unidentified. V lost 0 bases and J lost 5, with 15 bases in between. Germline V CDR1 and CDR2: MNHEY, SVGAGI. The CDR3 loop spans 16 amino acids. This specimen belongs to a study of T cell responses to AZD1222 COVID-19 vaccine. About the research overall: Investigators merged groups given second doses at roughly 4 or roughly 12 weeks. Study-level results: AZD1222 recipients seropositive at baseline numbered only six. The span of vaccine-associated CD4 TCRs extended across spike, with dominance at 160-218 and 743-854. Most donors were white British, females outnumbered males, and clonal diversity was possibly underestimated.

Sequencing used immunoSEQ multiplex PCR; TCRdb keeps in-frame clones, though not all of them. The table includes some 110,000 clones, around 92% detected once. This clonotype originated in an adult in good health. Sequenced material: peripheral blood, taken on day 0 of AZD1222 vaccination. J is TRBJ2-3 and V is TRBV6-5; D is ambiguous. For the CDR3, the DNA is TGTGCCAGCAGTTACTCGAAACCCGGTCTTGGAGATACGCAGTATTTT. Its translation is CASSYSKPGLGDTQYF.